Each of the 24 T cell receptor beta chains below was sequenced from the same sample in a study of follicular helper T cells after annual influenza vaccination. Time point: 2014-2015 season, 7 days after vaccination. Measured with immunoSEQ multiplex PCR; TCRdb has only the in-frame clones, and not every one. The data hold about 9,800 clones, with roughly 80% observed a single time. This material consisted of CXCR5- memory CD4+ T cells sorted from blood, taken 7 days after influenza vaccination. The receptors were sampled from an adult who received the influenza vaccine.

This chain connects TRBV18 to TRBJ1-1; no clear D gene. The CDR3 totals 13 residues. Germline V gene data show CDR1 as KGHSH and CDR2 as LQKENI. The V and J ends lost 1 base and 1 base respectively, with 4 bases between them. The DNA for the CDR3 is TGTGCCAGCTCACCACTGTCGAACACTGAAGCTTTCTTT. Translated, it gives CASSPLSNTEAFF. Full variable domain (outside the CDR3, taken from reference TRBV18 and TRBJ1-1): NAGVMQNPRHLVRRRGQEARLRCSPMKGHSHVYWYRQLPEEGLKFMVYLQKENIIDESGMPKERFSAEFPKEGPSILRIQQVVRGDSAAYFCASSPLSNTEAFFGQGTRLTVV.

The chain links TRBV6-1 to TRBJ2-7; 8 positions match TRBD1. J was trimmed by 5 bases and V by 6 bases; bases with no gene match: 9. The germline CDR1 and CDR2 sequences are MNHNS and SASEGT. CDR3 length: 14 amino acids. CDR3 in amino acids: CASRANRGSDEQYF. Here the CDR3 DNA reads TGTGCCAGCAGAGCAAACAGGGGGAGCGACGAGCAGTACTTC.

This clone is a singleton in its sample. This chain joins TRBV5-6 and TRBJ2-5, with D uncertain. Trimming stripped 4 bases from V and 2 bases from J, with 6 bases between. This CDR3 comprises 12 residues. Germline assignment: CDR1 SGHDT and CDR2 YYEEEE. CDR3 region: CASSDGQETQYF. CDR3 DNA sequence: TGTGCCAGCAGCGATGGACAAGAGACCCAGTACTTC. Full variable domain (missing parts from reference TRBV5-6 and TRBJ2-5): DAGVTQSPTHLIKTRGQQVTLRCSPKSGHDTVSWYQQALGQGPQFIFQYYEEEERQRGNFPDRFSGHQFPNYSSELNVNALLLGDSALYLCASSDGQETQYFGPGTRLLVL.

The chain couples TRBV4-2 to TRBJ2-3; D unresolved. Germline values: CDR1 LGHNA, CDR2 YNFKEQ. CDR3 length: 14 amino acids. V lost 0 bases to trimming and J lost 4 bases, with 8 bases between them. CDR3 residues: CASSQDRASDTQYF. The CDR3 DNA sequence: TGTGCCAGCAGCCAAGATCGGGCATCAGATACGCAGTATTTT.

This clone has just a few counts. J is TRBJ1-2 and V is TRBV10-3, with D possibly TRBD1 on 5 matching bases. The germline CDR1 and CDR2 sequences are ENHRY and SYGVKD. Trimming removed 9 bases at V and 8 bases at J, with 16 bases between. The CDR3 spans 12 residues. In nucleotides, the CDR3 is TGTGCCATTGAAACAGGCCGCGGAGGCTACACCTTC. Encoded protein: CAIETGRGGYTF.

This clone occurred a few times. The genes are TRBV27 and TRBJ1-2, with D maybe TRBD1 (6 bases). V was shortened by 8 bases and J by 2 bases, with 18 bases between the two germline ends. Germline V CDR1 and CDR2: MNHEY, SMNVEV (reference sequence). The CDR3 contains 15 residues. The CDR3 DNA is TGTGCCAGCCGATACCTTGGGGGGCAGAACTATGGCTACACCTTC. Residues: CASRYLGGQNYGYTF.

In this sample, this clone turned up a few times. One end of the junction does not line up with germline, which may come from a read error. V usage is TRBV5-6 and J usage is TRBJ1-2, with D hard to call. Germline V lookup: CDR1 SGHDT, CDR2 YYEEEE. This CDR3 has 9 residues. The CDR3 coding sequence is TGTGCCAGCGGACCTCCAATATTGTTC. Translating gives CASGPPILF.

This chain links TRBV6-1 with TRBJ1-2; D might be TRBD1 (5 bases). Trimming cost V 4 bases and J 4 bases, with 10 bases left between them. The CDR3 sequence is 13 residues long. Looked up from germline, CDR1 is MNHNS and CDR2 is SASEGT. The CDR3 DNA reads as TGTGCCAGCAGTGTGGCGGGGGTCTATGGCTACACCTTC. This sequence encodes CASSVAGVYGYTF.

The chain carries TRBV2 and TRBJ2-6; tentatively, D is TRBD2 (6 bases). The CDR3 is made up of 16 amino acids. Germline-derived CDR1 and CDR2 are SNHLY and FYNNEI. V was trimmed by 7 bases and J by 0 bases, leaving 13 bases between them. In DNA form, the CDR3 reads TGTGCCAGCACCGCGGGGTTTCTCTCTGGGGCCAACGTCCTGACTTTC. It codes for CASTAGFLSGANVLTF.

The chain links TRBV6-4 to TRBJ1-2; D unresolved. Germline CDR1 MRHNA, CDR2 SNTAGT. The length of the CDR3 is 14 residues. V was shortened by 2 bases and J by 8 bases, with 15 bases between the two germline ends. Written as DNA, the CDR3 is TGTGCCAGCAGTGACGGGATCGGTGATCGGGGCTACACCTTC. Encoded protein: CASSDGIGDRGYTF.

J is TRBJ2-5 and V is TRBV4-3, with TRBD2 matching 10 bases. This CDR3 is built from 17 residues. Trimming cost V 1 base and J 1 base; bases outside gene matches: 6. CDR1 is LGHNA, CDR2 YSLEER, per germline. DNA for the CDR3: TGCGCCAGCAGCCAAGGCGACCTAGCGGGGGCCCAAGAGACCCAGTACTTC. Amino acids: CASSQGDLAGAQETQYF.

This clone was recorded only once. The rearrangement links TRBV19 to TRBJ1-2; D gene ambiguous. The germline V gene has CDR1 LNHDA and CDR2 SQIVND (reference sequence). The CDR3 extends over 13 amino acids. Trimming took off 3 bases at V and 5 bases at J, with 10 bases between the two ends. CDR3 bases: TGTGCCAGTAGTATGGGCTTGACTTATGGCTACACCTTC. Protein: CASSMGLTYGYTF.

This clone was seen only once. The rearrangement links TRBV7-2 to TRBJ2-7, with 10 bases matching TRBD2. This CDR3 has 16 residues. V gave up 1 base and J gave up 4 bases; unmatched junction bases: 7. The germline V gene has CDR1 SGHTA and CDR2 FQGNSA. CDR3 coding DNA: TGTGCCAGCAGCTTAGTCTCTAGCGGGGGTTCGTACGAGCAGTACTTC. It is translated as CASSLVSSGGSYEQYF. The variable domain in full, completed from reference TRBV7-2 and TRBJ2-7, reads GAGVSQSPSNKVTEKGKDVELRCDPISGHTALYWYRQSLGQGLEFLIYFQGNSAPDKSGLPSDRFSAERTGGSVSTLTIQRTQQEDSAVYLCASSLVSSGGSYEQYFGPGTRLTVT.

For the CDR3, the DNA is TGCAGCGTTGGCGAGTTTGGCGAGCAGTACTTC. This codes for CSVGEFGEQYF. The gene calls are TRBV29-1 and TRBJ2-7; unclear D gene. The CDR3 sequence is 11 residues long. Trimming left V 4 bases short and J 6 bases short, with 10 bases between. Germline CDR1 and CDR2: SQVTM and ANQGSEA.

The chain is built from TRBV7-2 and TRBJ1-1; tentatively, D is TRBD1 (5 bases). The V end was cut by 6 bases, the J end by 4 bases, with 12 bases between. This CDR3 has 13 amino acids. Germline-derived CDR1 and CDR2 are SGHTA and FQGNSA. The DNA of the CDR3 is TGTGCCAGCAGGCCGACCGGGACCACTGAAGCTTTCTTT. Translating it yields CASRPTGTTEAFF.

This chain connects TRBV5-1 to TRBJ2-7; D uncertain. V shed 3 bases and J shed 2 bases, with 15 bases lying between them. This CDR3 has 15 amino acids. Per germline, CDR1 SGHRS and CDR2 YFSETQ. The CDR3 region is CASSSRVERPYEQYF. CDR3 nucleotides: TGCGCCAGCAGCTCTCGTGTAGAGAGGCCCTACGAGCAGTACTTC.

This chain's CDR3 is CASSIKEGSYEQYF. In nucleotides, the CDR3 is TGTGCCAGTAGTATAAAGGAGGGTTCCTACGAGCAGTACTTC. The genes are TRBV19 and TRBJ2-7, with D maybe TRBD2 (6 bases). Germline V gene data show CDR1 as LNHDA and CDR2 as SQIVND (reference sequence). V shed 2 bases and J shed 1 base, with 9 bases lying between them. The CDR3 has 14 amino acids.

The chain recombines TRBV19 with TRBJ1-2; 7 bases are shared with TRBD1. Germline-derived CDR1 and CDR2 are LNHDA and SQIVND (reference sequence). The CDR3 is made up of 15 amino acids. Trimming cost V 6 bases and J 5 bases; bases outside gene matches: 12. The CDR3 sequence: CASSISMAGGYGYTF. In nucleotides, the CDR3 is TGTGCCAGTAGCATTTCGATGGCAGGGGGGTATGGCTACACCTTC.

Only a few counts were recorded for this clone. The chain joins TRBV7-9 to TRBJ2-7; 9 bases fit TRBD2. Germline CDR1 SEHNR, CDR2 FQNEAQ (reference sequence). The CDR3 is 14 residues long. Trimming at V came to 2 bases and at J to 5 bases, leaving 4 bases not matched to a gene. The CDR3 sequence is CASSLQLAGDEQYF. In DNA form, the CDR3 reads TGTGCCAGCAGCTTACAACTAGCGGGTGACGAGCAGTACTTC.

The chain has TRBV7-9 and TRBJ2-7; 12 bases map to TRBD2. This CDR3 has 15 residues. Germline lookup yields CDR1 SEHNR and CDR2 FQNEAQ (reference sequence). V trimming: 4 bases; J trimming: 3 bases; junction bases outside the gene matches: 4. In DNA, the CDR3 is TGTGCCAGCAGCTCTAGGACTAGCGGGAACTACGAGCAGTACTTC. Protein: CASSSRTSGNYEQYF.

Comments on this clone: One end of the junction does not line up with germline, which may come from a read error. The chain has TRBV7-8 and TRBJ1-2; possibly TRBD1 for D (6 bases). Germline V lookup: CDR1 SGHVS, CDR2 FQNEAQ. The CDR3 consists of 14 residues. The CDR3 nucleotides read TGTGCCGGCAGCGAACTCGGACAGTACTATGGCTACACCTTC. Encoded protein: CAGSELGQYYGYTF.

The chain employs TRBV9 and TRBJ1-3; unclear D gene. CDR3 length: 14 residues. Germline V gene lookup returns CDR1 SGDLS and CDR2 YYNGEE. Trimming removed 3 bases at V and 4 bases at J, with 11 bases between. CDR3 amino acids: CASSGPARGNTIYF. CDR3 in DNA: TGTGCCAGCAGCGGACCAGCGAGAGGAAACACCATATATTTT. Variable domain in full (rest from reference TRBV9 and TRBJ1-3): DSGVTQTPKHLITATGQRVTLRCSPRSGDLSVYWYQQSLDQGLQFLIQYYNGEERAKGNILERFSAQQFPDLHSELNLSSLELGDSALYFCASSGPARGNTIYFGEGSWLTVV.

This chain links TRBV6-5 with TRBJ1-1; D is possibly TRBD1 (5 bases). Germline lookup yields CDR1 MNHEY and CDR2 SVGAGI. The CDR3 extends over 15 amino acids. The V gene lost 0 bases and the J gene lost 1 base, with 9 bases spanning the gap. CDR3 region: CASSYSRGPNTEAFF. The CDR3, as DNA: TGTGCCAGCAGTTACTCCCGGGGCCCGAACACTGAAGCTTTCTTT.

This sequence joins TRBV7-8 and TRBJ2-7, with D perhaps matching TRBD1 or TRBD2 (6 bases each). The CDR3 contains 14 residues. The germline V gene encodes CDR1 SGHVS and CDR2 FQNEAQ. V lost 4 bases and J 3 bases, leaving 13 bases between the germline ends. CDR3 region: CASSSEKGGYEQYF. The CDR3 nucleotides are TGTGCCAGCAGCTCGGAAAAGGGGGGCTACGAGCAGTACTTC.